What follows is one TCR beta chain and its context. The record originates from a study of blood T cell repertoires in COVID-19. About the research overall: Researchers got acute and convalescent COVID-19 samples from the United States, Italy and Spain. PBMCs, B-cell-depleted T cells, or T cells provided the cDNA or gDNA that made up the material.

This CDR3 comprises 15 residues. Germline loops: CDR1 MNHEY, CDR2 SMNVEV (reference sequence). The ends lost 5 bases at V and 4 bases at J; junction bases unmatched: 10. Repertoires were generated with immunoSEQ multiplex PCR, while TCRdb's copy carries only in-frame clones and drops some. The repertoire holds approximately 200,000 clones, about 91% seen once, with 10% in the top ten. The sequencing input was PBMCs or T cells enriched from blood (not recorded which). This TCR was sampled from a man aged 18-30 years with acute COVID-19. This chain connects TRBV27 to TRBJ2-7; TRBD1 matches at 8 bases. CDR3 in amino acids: CASSSPTGVVYEQYF. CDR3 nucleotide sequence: TGTGCCAGCAGTAGCCCGACAGGGGTCGTATACGAGCAGTACTTC.